The clone carrying this T cell receptor beta chain was seen only once. CDR3 size: 16 residues. These data originate in a study of blood T cell repertoires in COVID-19. Clones were read by immunoSEQ multiplex PCR, and TCRdb kept only the in-frame ones, dropping some. Of 150,000 to 200,000 clones in the sample, approximately 80% were seen once. The chain links TRBV12-2 to TRBJ1-5; TRBD1, the D gene given by the table, was not confirmed from the DNA. TRBV12-2 is listed as a pseudogene. This receptor was obtained from a man aged 65 to 85 who had recovered from COVID-19. The sequenced sample consisted of peripheral blood. The CDR3: CASRLLRGSSNQPQHF. The CDR3 DNA reads TGTGCAAGTCGCTTATTAAGGGGTAGTAGCAATCAGCCCCAGCATTTT.